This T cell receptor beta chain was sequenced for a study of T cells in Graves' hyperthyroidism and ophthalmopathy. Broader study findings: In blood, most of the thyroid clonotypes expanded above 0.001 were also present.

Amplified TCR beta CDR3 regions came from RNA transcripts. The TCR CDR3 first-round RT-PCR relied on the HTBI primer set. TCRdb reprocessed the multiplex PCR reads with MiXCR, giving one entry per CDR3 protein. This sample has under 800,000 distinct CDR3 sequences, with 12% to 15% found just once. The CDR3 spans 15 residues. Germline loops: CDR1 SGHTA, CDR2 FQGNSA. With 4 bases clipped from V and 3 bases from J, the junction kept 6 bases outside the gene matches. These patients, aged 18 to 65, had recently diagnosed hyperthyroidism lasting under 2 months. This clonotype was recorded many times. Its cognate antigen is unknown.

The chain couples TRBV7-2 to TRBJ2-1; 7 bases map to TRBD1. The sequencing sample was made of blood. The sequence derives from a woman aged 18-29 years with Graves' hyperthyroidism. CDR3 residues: CASSYRQGDYNEQFF. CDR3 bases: TGTGCCAGCAGCTACCGACAGGGAGACTACAATGAGCAGTTCTTC.